This TCR beta chain came from a study of beta chain features in type 1 diabetes. The J segment lost 5 bases and the V segment lost 8 bases, leaving 5 bases of the junction unmatched. CDR3 length: 13 amino acids. Germline V gene lookup returns CDR1 MNHEY and CDR2 SMNVEV (reference sequence). cDNA synthesis used the whole RNA isolate, giving expressed TCRB sequences. Measured with immunoSEQ multiplex PCR; TCRdb has only the in-frame clones, and not every one. Here the sample spans 250,000 to 300,000 clones, 24% being singletons. Study findings and constraints: HLA influence on TCRB rearrangement stayed unresolved here. The naive, central memory and Treg TCRB repertoires showed an apparent similarity that was greater among patients than among healthy donors. More deletions and fewer insertions at VDJ junctions were seen in type 1 diabetes patients. In every one of the four CD4+ subsets, TCRB CDR3s were moderately but significantly shorter in Type 1 diabetes patients.

Turning to this clone: Its antigen is not known.

Sorting of CD4+ naive, central memory, regulatory and stem cell-like memory cells was performed via CD45RO/CCR7/CD25/CD127/CD95/CD27. The rearrangement joins TRBV27 to TRBJ2-1; 8 nucleotides align to TRBD2. Sequencing input: naive CD4+ T cells from blood. The sequence was obtained from a woman in her 30s with type 1 diabetes. The chain's CDR3 is CASGGLVDNEQFF. The CDR3 DNA reads TGTGCCAGCGGGGGACTAGTAGACAATGAGCAGTTCTTC.